The next 26 T cell receptor beta chains were all read from a single sample in a study of CD8 T cells in Susac syndrome. It was with random hexamers that roughly 0.45 to 1 ug RNA was reverse transcribed. Each CDR3 protein is one row after TCRdb ran MiXCR on the immunoSEQ multiplex PCR reads. The sample contains around 170,000 distinct CDR3 sequences, 95% to 96% of which appear only once. Sequenced material: CD4+ T cells from PBMCs. The source of these receptors is a human donor with Susac syndrome.

The rearrangement joins TRBV3-1 to TRBJ2-7, with TRBD1 as a possible D gene (6 bases). This CDR3 spans 14 amino acids. Germline V gives CDR1 LGHDT, CDR2 YNNKEL (reference sequence). V dropped 4 bases and J dropped 6 bases, with 16 bases sitting between them. This CDR3 is CASSPPGARREQYF. The CDR3 nucleotides are TGTGCCAGCAGCCCCCCAGGGGCACGCCGCGAGCAGTACTTC.

The gene calls are TRBV29-1 and TRBJ1-2; tentatively, D is TRBD1 (5 bases). Germline V gene data show CDR1 as SQVTM and CDR2 as ANQGSEA. The CDR3 runs 13 residues. Trimming shortened V by 3 bases and J by 8 bases, and 16 bases separated the two germline ends. CDR3 sequence reads: CSVEAGLMGGYTF. CDR3 nucleotide sequence: TGCAGCGTTGAGGCAGGGCTGATGGGGGGCTACACCTTC.

This chain connects TRBV29-1 to TRBJ2-3, with D uncertain. Looked up from germline, CDR1 is SQVTM and CDR2 is ANQGSEA. This CDR3 region has 14 residues. V gave up 0 bases and J gave up 1 base, with 8 bases separating them. DNA for the CDR3: TGCAGCGTTGAAGATGGCCAGGGCACAGATACGCAGTATTTT. Translated: CSVEDGQGTDTQYF.

This clonotype has only a few counts. J is TRBJ1-1 and V is TRBV29-1; tentatively, D is TRBD1 (6 bases). V was trimmed by 4 bases and J by 3 bases, leaving 18 bases between them. Germline loops: CDR1 SQVTM, CDR2 ANQGSEA. The CDR3 runs 15 residues. CDR3: CSVGGGSASYTEAFF. CDR3 DNA sequence: TGCAGCGTTGGAGGGGGATCTGCATCATACACTGAAGCTTTCTTT.

The V gene is TRBV11-1, the J gene TRBJ1-6; a possible D gene is TRBD1 (5 bases). CDR1 is SGHAT, CDR2 FQDESV, per germline (reference sequence). Between the trimmed V and J ends, which lost 3 bases and 8 bases, there was a span of 14 bases. CDR3 length: 15 residues. Here the CDR3 DNA reads TGTGCCAGCAGCTTCGGGGACGGCCTGTATTCACCCCTCCACTTT. It translates to CASSFGDGLYSPLHF.

The chain links TRBV3-1 to TRBJ2-3, with D perhaps TRBD2 (5 bases). The CDR3 runs to 15 residues. CDR1 is LGHDT and CDR2 is YNNKEL in the germline V gene (reference sequence). Trimming took 4 bases from V and 1 from J, leaving 12 bases between them. The CDR3 loop is CASSPRGPRTDTQYF. Written as DNA, the CDR3 is TGTGCCAGCAGCCCCCGCGGGCCCCGCACAGATACGCAGTATTTT.

The CDR3 nucleotides read TGCAGTGCCGAGCGGGACTCGGGTAGGAATGAGCAGTTCTTC. It codes for CSAERDSGRNEQFF. V is TRBV20-1 and J is TRBJ2-1, with 7 nucleotides matching TRBD2. V was clipped by 6 bases and J by 7 bases; unmatched bases: 12. Germline V CDR1 and CDR2: DFQATT, SNEGSKA (reference sequence). The length of the CDR3 is 14 residues.

The chain employs TRBV29-1 and TRBJ2-5, with D possibly TRBD1 on 6 matching bases. The V gene lost 4 bases and the J gene lost 5 bases, with 11 bases spanning the gap. The CDR3 is 12 residues long. Germline V gene sequence: CDR1 SQVTM, CDR2 ANQGSEA. The CDR3 DNA reads TGCAGCGTTGTTAAGGGGGTTGAGACCCAGTACTTC. It translates to CSVVKGVETQYF.

The CDR3 spells CASSPPSGWNEQFF. Written as DNA, the CDR3 is TGTGCCAGCTCACCACCGTCTGGGTGGAACGAGCAGTTCTTC. V gene TRBV18 combines with J gene TRBJ2-1; D is undetermined. Germline CDR1 is KGHSH and CDR2 is LQKENI. Trimming stripped 0 bases from V and 10 bases from J, with 13 bases between. The CDR3 is 14 amino acids.

The rearrangement links TRBV2 to TRBJ1-6; 7 nucleotides align to TRBD1. Germline V gene lookup returns CDR1 SNHLY and CDR2 FYNNEI. CDR3 length: 14 amino acids. V was pared by 8 bases and J by 14 bases, with 15 bases of the junction left unmatched. CDR3 loop: CASSRGQWGGSLHF. The CDR3 DNA sequence: TGTGCCAGCTCCCGGGGACAGTGGGGAGGGTCCCTCCACTTT. The full variable domain, rest sourced from reference TRBV2 and TRBJ1-6, is EPEVTQTPSHQVTQMGQEVILRCVPISNHLYFYWYRQILGQKVEFLVSFYNNEISEKSEIFDDQFSVERPDGSNFTLKIRSTKLEDSAMYFCASSRGQWGGSLHFGNGTRLTVT.

V usage is TRBV29-1 and J usage is TRBJ1-2; D gene ambiguous. V shed 2 bases and J shed 8 bases, with 12 bases lying between them. CDR1 SQVTM and CDR2 ANQGSEA come from the germline V gene. This CDR3 is built from 12 residues. The CDR3 nucleotides are TGCAGCGTTGAATTAGGCCTCGGGGGCTACACCTTC. It specifies CSVELGLGGYTF.

The chain links TRBV2 to TRBJ2-5; 8 bases are a match to TRBD1. The V and J ends lost 7 bases and 3 bases, in that order; junction bases with no gene match: 4. Germline CDR1 SNHLY, CDR2 FYNNEI. The CDR3 has 13 amino acids. In nucleotides, the CDR3 is TGTGCCAGCACGAGGACAGGGAAAGAGACCCAGTACTTC. It codes for CASTRTGKETQYF.

The chain joins TRBV29-1 to TRBJ2-7; D unresolved. CDR1 and CDR2 (germline): SQVTM, ANQGSEA. The CDR3 has 11 amino acids. Trimming shortened V by 6 bases and J by 4 bases, and 10 bases separated the two germline ends. The CDR3 loop reads CSVKDGYEQYV. CDR3 nucleotide sequence: TGCAGCGTGAAGGACGGGTACGAGCAGTACGTC.

The gene calls are TRBV3-1 and TRBJ2-7; D is perhaps TRBD1 (5 bases). Germline CDR1 reads LGHDT; CDR2 reads YNNKEL (reference sequence). The CDR3 has 15 amino acids. Between the trimmed V and J ends, which lost 2 bases and 5 bases, there was a span of 16 bases. For the CDR3, the DNA is TGTGCCAGCAGCCAAACCCGACAGAATTTTCACGAGCAGTACGTC. Protein product: CASSQTRQNFHEQYV.

The chain couples TRBV4-3 to TRBJ2-1, with 8 bases matching TRBD1. The V and J ends lost 4 bases and 9 bases, in that order; junction bases with no gene match: 11. Germline V gene sequence: CDR1 LGHNA, CDR2 YSLEER. The length of the CDR3 is 15 residues. CDR3 in DNA: TGCGCCAGCAGCCGAGCGATCGGACAGGGCGGTGAGCAGTTCTTC. Translation gives CASSRAIGQGGEQFF.

The chain has TRBV29-1 and TRBJ1-4; possibly TRBD1 for D (5 bases). The ends were cut back, 6 bases at V and 0 bases at J, with 14 bases in the middle. CDR3 length: 15 amino acids. Germline V gene data show CDR1 as SQVTM and CDR2 as ANQGSEA. CDR3 in DNA: TGCAGCGTACAAGGGGCGGAAGCAACTAATGAAAAACTGTTTTTT. Amino acid sequence: CSVQGAEATNEKLFF. The full variable domain, completed using reference TRBV29-1 and TRBJ1-4, is SAVISQKPSRDICQRGTSLTIQCQVDSQVTMMFWYRQQPGQSLTLIATANQGSEATYESGFVIDKFPISRPNLTFSTLTVSNMSPEDSSIYLCSVQGAEATNEKLFFGSGTQLSVL.

The rearrangement uses TRBV29-1 and TRBJ2-7, with D possibly being TRBD1 or TRBD2 (5 bases each). CDR3 size: 13 residues. Per germline, CDR1 SQVTM and CDR2 ANQGSEA. Trimming left V 4 bases short and J 3 bases short, with 13 bases between. In DNA form, the CDR3 reads TGCAGCGTTGCCGGGACGCAAGACTACGAGCAGTACTTC. Amino acid sequence: CSVAGTQDYEQYF.

The rearrangement links TRBV29-1 to TRBJ2-7, with TRBD2 identical over 9 bases. CDR1 and CDR2 from the germline V gene are SQVTM and ANQGSEA. This CDR3 is built from 14 residues. Losses at the gene ends were 4 bases for V and 7 bases for J; bases not matched to a gene: 11. The CDR3 sequence: CSVVASAGGREQYF. The CDR3 region has the DNA TGCAGCGTTGTAGCGTCGGCGGGAGGGAGGGAGCAGTACTTC.

V gene TRBV29-1 combines with J gene TRBJ1-2, with D perhaps matching TRBD1 (6 bases). Trimming removed 5 bases from V and 4 bases from J, with 11 bases in between. This CDR3 contains 12 residues. From germline, CDR1 is SQVTM and CDR2 ANQGSEA. The chain's CDR3 is CSVLGGGYGYTF. The CDR3 bases are TGCAGCGTTTTAGGGGGGGGCTATGGCTACACCTTC.

The chain carries TRBV7-9 and TRBJ2-1; D may be TRBD2 (5 bases). V was shortened by 5 bases and J by 5 bases, with 13 bases between the two germline ends. The CDR3 loop spans 14 amino acids. Germline V gene sequence: CDR1 SEHNR, CDR2 FQNEAQ (reference sequence). In nucleotides, the CDR3 is TGTGCCAGCAGCCCCAGGACTGGCCACAATGAGCAGTTCTTC. This codes for CASSPRTGHNEQFF.

The J gene is TRBJ2-1, the V gene TRBV4-3, with no clear D. Germline V gene data show CDR1 as LGHNA and CDR2 as YSLEER. V shed 1 base and J shed 6 bases, with 7 bases lying between them. The CDR3 spans 13 residues. CDR3 region: CASSQVPANEQFF. CDR3 DNA: TGCGCCAGCAGCCAAGTGCCCGCCAATGAGCAGTTCTTC.

The chain combines TRBV28 with TRBJ1-2; D unresolved. The CDR3 sequence is 15 residues long. Germline V CDR1 and CDR2: MDHEN, SYDVKM. V lost 5 bases and J 5 bases, leaving 18 bases between the germline ends. This chain's CDR3 is CASSGPPTTSYGYTF. For the CDR3, the DNA is TGTGCCAGCAGTGGCCCTCCAACAACCTCATATGGCTACACCTTC.

V is TRBV12-3 or TRBV12-4 and J is TRBJ2-5, with 8 bases identical to TRBD1. Trimming at V came to 6 bases and at J to 4 bases, leaving 7 bases not matched to a gene. The CDR3 contains 14 residues. The DNA of the CDR3 is TGTGCCAGCAGGCTGGGACAGGTCCTAGAGACCCAGTACTTC. Protein: CASRLGQVLETQYF.

The gene calls are TRBV7-2 and TRBJ2-7; D is perhaps TRBD1 (5 bases). V lost 2 bases and J 0 bases, leaving 14 bases between the germline ends. The CDR3 contains 16 residues. Germline assignment: CDR1 SGHTA and CDR2 FQGNSA. CDR3 coding DNA: TGTGCCAGCAGCTTACGGGCAGGGCGGAGCTCCTACGAGCAGTACTTC. It yields the protein CASSLRAGRSSYEQYF.

V usage is TRBV11-2 and J usage is TRBJ2-6; D is possibly TRBD1 (5 bases). The CDR3 covers 16 residues. Between the trimmed V and J ends, which lost 2 bases and 0 bases, there was a span of 8 bases. Germline loops: CDR1 SGHAT, CDR2 FQNNGV. For the CDR3, the DNA is TGTGCCAGCAGCTTAAGACAGTTCTCTGGGGCCAACGTCCTGACTTTC. Its translation is CASSLRQFSGANVLTF.

The chain carries TRBV15 and TRBJ2-5, with no clear D. Germline CDR1 is LNHNV and CDR2 is YYDKDF (reference sequence). This CDR3 comprises 15 residues. Trimming removed 0 bases at V and 0 bases at J, with 8 bases between. The CDR3 is CATSRDRVDQETQYF. The CDR3 DNA reads as TGTGCCACCAGCAGAGACCGGGTCGACCAAGAGACCCAGTACTTC.